What follows are 18 T cell receptor beta chains derived from one specimen sequenced in a study of T cell responses to AZD1222 COVID-19 vaccine. TCRdb's copy holds only in-frame clones and misses some; the assay was immunoSEQ multiplex PCR. The table has 45,000 to 65,000 clones, about 87% seen once; the top ten hold less than 3.5%. The sample consisted of peripheral blood, taken 28 days after the second AZD1222 dose. The source is an adult who received the AZD1222 COVID-19 vaccine.

Worth noting for this clone: Sequence at one end of the junction differs from germline and may be a read error. This sequence joins TRBV7-7 and TRBJ2-5, with TRBD2 identical over 9 bases. There are 19 residues in the CDR3. CDR1 and CDR2 (germline): SSHAT, FNYEAQ (reference sequence). The CDR3 coding sequence is TGTGCTAGCAGTCCCGAGGGCAGTAGCGGGAGATTCGGTGGGGAGACCCAGTACTTC. Translating gives CASSPEGSSGRFGGETQYF.

This chain uses TRBV7-3 with TRBJ1-3, with TRBD1 identical over 7 bases. Losses at the gene ends were 5 bases for V and 4 bases for J; bases not matched to a gene: 8. The CDR3 is 15 amino acids. In germline, CDR1 is SGHTA, CDR2 FQGTGA. The CDR3 sequence: CASSAAGGIGNTIYF. For the CDR3, the DNA is TGTGCCAGCAGCGCCGCAGGGGGGATCGGAAACACCATATATTTT.

The genes are TRBV11-2 and TRBJ1-5, with TRBD1 matching 8 bases. This CDR3 is 14 amino acids long. CDR1 and CDR2 from the germline V gene are SGHAT and FQNNGV. The V segment lost 5 bases and the J segment 4 bases; nucleotides outside the gene matches: 4. This CDR3 is CASSETGGNQPQHF. CDR3 nucleotides: TGTGCCAGCAGCGAAACAGGGGGGAATCAGCCCCAGCATTTT.

This chain uses TRBV20-1 with TRBJ2-5; D unclear. Germline CDR1 reads DFQATT; CDR2 reads SNEGSKA (reference sequence). This CDR3 is 11 amino acids long. Trimming pared 2 bases from V and 5 bases from J, leaving 6 bases between. CDR3 coding DNA: TGCAGTGCTAGAATACGGGAGACCCAGTACTTC. Its protein product is CSARIRETQYF.

This clone appeared a single time. The gene calls are TRBV5-1 and TRBJ2-3; the D is unclear. Per germline, CDR1 SGHRS and CDR2 YFSETQ. This CDR3 has 15 amino acids. V dropped 4 bases and J dropped 2 bases, with 14 bases sitting between them. CDR3 sequence reads: CASSPSTAPTDTQYF. CDR3 DNA: TGCGCCAGCAGCCCGAGTACGGCGCCCACAGATACGCAGTATTTT.

The chain joins TRBV13 to TRBJ2-5; 8 bases map to TRBD1. The V gene end was trimmed by 4 bases and the J gene end by 5 bases; junction bases not matched to a gene: 15. Germline CDR1 PRHDT, CDR2 FYEKMQ (reference sequence). The CDR3 loop spans 17 amino acids. CDR3 DNA sequence: TGTGCCAGCAGCTCCCGCCGGGGCGGGGCAGGGGGCGAGACCCAGTACTTC. This gives the protein CASSSRRGGAGGETQYF.

The chain uses TRBV3-1 (or the pseudogene TRBV3-2) and TRBJ1-5; D unresolved. Germline V gene lookup returns CDR1 LGHDT and CDR2 YNNKEL (reference sequence). The CDR3 extends over 14 amino acids. V lost 2 bases and J lost 2, with 7 bases in between. This CDR3 is CASSQTVGNQPQHF. Here the CDR3 DNA reads TGTGCCAGCAGCCAAACGGTGGGCAATCAGCCCCAGCATTTT.

On this clone itself: This same CDR3 is encoded by further DNA sequences in the sample. The chain recombines TRBV30 with TRBJ1-2; 8 bases are shared with TRBD1. The CDR3 totals 14 residues. CDR1 is GTSNPN, CDR2 SVGIG, per germline (reference sequence). With V trimmed by 3 bases and J by 4 bases, 7 bases remained unmatched. The CDR3, as DNA: TGTGCCTGGAGCGGGGCAGGGGGCTTCTATGGCTACACCTTC. The encoded protein is CAWSGAGGFYGYTF.

This clone was observed a single time. The rearrangement uses TRBV6-5 and TRBJ2-3; either TRBD1 or TRBD2 may supply D (5 bases each). The germline CDR1 and CDR2 sequences are MNHEY and SVGAGI. This CDR3 has 12 amino acids. Trimming shortened V by 9 bases and J by 6 bases, and 13 bases separated the two germline ends. Here the CDR3 DNA reads TGTGCCAGTCGGGACGCCCTGGATACGCAGTATTTT. This translates into CASRDALDTQYF.

The rearrangement joins TRBV28 to TRBJ2-7; D may correspond to TRBD1 or TRBD2 (5 bases each). Germline V gene sequence: CDR1 MDHEN, CDR2 SYDVKM. V lost 9 bases and J lost 1, with 16 bases in between. The CDR3 spans 14 residues. Here the CDR3 DNA reads TGTGCCAGTGACCGGGGCTACCGGTCCTACGAGCAGTACTTC. Amino acid sequence: CASDRGYRSYEQYF.

This chain connects TRBV9 to TRBJ2-2; 8 positions match TRBD1. Germline V lookup: CDR1 SGDLS, CDR2 YYNGEE. The V gene end was trimmed by 4 bases and the J gene end by 0 bases; junction bases not matched to a gene: 2. This CDR3 is built from 15 residues. CDR3 sequence reads: CASSLQGANTGELFF. CDR3 DNA: TGTGCCAGCAGCCTACAGGGGGCGAACACCGGGGAGCTGTTTTTT.

The gene calls are TRBV2 and TRBJ1-1; no definite D call. From germline, CDR1 is SNHLY and CDR2 FYNNEI. The CDR3 loop spans 11 amino acids. V was trimmed by 7 bases and J by 11 bases, leaving 14 bases between them. The DNA for the CDR3 is TGTGCCAGCACTGAGGGAGTTGGGGCTTTCTTT. Residues: CASTEGVGAFF.

V is TRBV5-1 and J is TRBJ2-6; either TRBD1 or TRBD2 may supply D (5 bases each). The CDR3 consists of 16 residues. Trimming removed 8 bases at V and 2 bases at J, with 17 bases between. Per the germline V gene, CDR1 is SGHRS and CDR2 is YFSETQ. The CDR3, as DNA: TGCGCCAGTGGGACCCCAATTCCCCCTGGGGCCAACGTCCTGACTTTC. The encoded protein is CASGTPIPPGANVLTF.

The chain carries TRBV6-1 and TRBJ2-7; weak D call: TRBD1 (7 bases). The CDR3 extends over 15 amino acids. CDR1 MNHNS and CDR2 SASEGT come from the germline V gene. The V end was cut by 3 bases, the J end by 6 bases, with 18 bases between. The CDR3 reads CASSERGPSGGEQYF. The DNA for the CDR3 is TGTGCCAGCAGTGAGCGGGGCCCTTCAGGGGGCGAGCAGTACTTC.

V usage is TRBV5-1 and J usage is TRBJ2-7, with D perhaps TRBD1 (6 bases). The germline V gene encodes CDR1 SGHRS and CDR2 YFSETQ. CDR3 size: 14 residues. V gave up 5 bases and J gave up 5 bases, with 17 bases separating them. The CDR3 loop reads CASRSGAGDNEQYF. For the CDR3, the DNA is TGCGCCAGCAGGAGTGGGGCAGGGGATAACGAGCAGTACTTC.

The rearrangement uses TRBV28 and TRBJ2-2, with 11 bases matching TRBD2. Germline values: CDR1 MDHEN, CDR2 SYDVKM. CDR3 length: 14 residues. V was clipped by 6 bases and J by 7 bases; unmatched bases: 4. CDR3 amino acids: CASRPGLAGGELFF. CDR3 bases: TGTGCCAGCAGGCCTGGACTAGCGGGCGGGGAGCTGTTTTTT.

V gene TRBV7-9 combines with J gene TRBJ1-6; 9 bases align to TRBD1. In germline, CDR1 is SEHNR, CDR2 FQNEAQ (reference sequence). This CDR3 contains 16 residues. Germline trimming cut 5 bases from V and 7 bases from J; bases unmatched to any gene: 9. CDR3 nucleotide sequence: TGTGCCAGCAGCCCTTGGACAGGGGACCTCAATTCACCCCTCCACTTT. Its translation is CASSPWTGDLNSPLHF.

This clone has a single count. The rearrangement joins TRBV27 to TRBJ1-2; TRBD1 aligns across 9 bases. The germline CDR1 and CDR2 sequences are MNHEY and SMNVEV (reference sequence). The CDR3 loop spans 17 amino acids. J was trimmed by 4 bases and V by 3 bases; bases with no gene match: 12. CDR3 in DNA: TGTGCCAGCAGTTTGGGGACAGGGATGGCACTGAGCTATGGCTACACCTTC. Translated, it gives CASSLGTGMALSYGYTF.